The source of this T cell receptor beta chain is a study of early stage breast cancer tumors. Overall study: Invasive lobular carcinomas made up about 35% of the 12 ER+/PR+/HER2- tumors. Study outcomes and limitations: Chain pairing and CD4, CD8 or FOXP3 expression were not captured. Compared with adjacent normal breast tissue, tumors showed 2.5 to 3-fold greater T cell density and higher clonality.

V lost 0 bases to trimming and J lost 6 bases; unmatched junction nucleotides: 9. Germline V gives CDR1 SGDLS, CDR2 YYNGEE. The length of the CDR3 is 16 residues. The protocol was immunoSEQ multiplex PCR, while the TCRdb copy is restricted to in-frame clones and leaves out a portion. The sample lists tens of thousands of clones, about 78% seen once, with roughly 7.9% in the top ten. As to this clone: Its antigen is still unknown.

The sequence derives from a person in their fifties with breast cancer. Material: blood. This rearrangement joins TRBV9 to TRBJ1-1, with TRBD1 identical over 9 bases. The DNA for the CDR3 is TGTGCCAGCAGCGTAGGGGGGGGGACAGGGTCTGCTGAAGCTTTCTTT. Translating it yields CASSVGGGTGSAEAFF.